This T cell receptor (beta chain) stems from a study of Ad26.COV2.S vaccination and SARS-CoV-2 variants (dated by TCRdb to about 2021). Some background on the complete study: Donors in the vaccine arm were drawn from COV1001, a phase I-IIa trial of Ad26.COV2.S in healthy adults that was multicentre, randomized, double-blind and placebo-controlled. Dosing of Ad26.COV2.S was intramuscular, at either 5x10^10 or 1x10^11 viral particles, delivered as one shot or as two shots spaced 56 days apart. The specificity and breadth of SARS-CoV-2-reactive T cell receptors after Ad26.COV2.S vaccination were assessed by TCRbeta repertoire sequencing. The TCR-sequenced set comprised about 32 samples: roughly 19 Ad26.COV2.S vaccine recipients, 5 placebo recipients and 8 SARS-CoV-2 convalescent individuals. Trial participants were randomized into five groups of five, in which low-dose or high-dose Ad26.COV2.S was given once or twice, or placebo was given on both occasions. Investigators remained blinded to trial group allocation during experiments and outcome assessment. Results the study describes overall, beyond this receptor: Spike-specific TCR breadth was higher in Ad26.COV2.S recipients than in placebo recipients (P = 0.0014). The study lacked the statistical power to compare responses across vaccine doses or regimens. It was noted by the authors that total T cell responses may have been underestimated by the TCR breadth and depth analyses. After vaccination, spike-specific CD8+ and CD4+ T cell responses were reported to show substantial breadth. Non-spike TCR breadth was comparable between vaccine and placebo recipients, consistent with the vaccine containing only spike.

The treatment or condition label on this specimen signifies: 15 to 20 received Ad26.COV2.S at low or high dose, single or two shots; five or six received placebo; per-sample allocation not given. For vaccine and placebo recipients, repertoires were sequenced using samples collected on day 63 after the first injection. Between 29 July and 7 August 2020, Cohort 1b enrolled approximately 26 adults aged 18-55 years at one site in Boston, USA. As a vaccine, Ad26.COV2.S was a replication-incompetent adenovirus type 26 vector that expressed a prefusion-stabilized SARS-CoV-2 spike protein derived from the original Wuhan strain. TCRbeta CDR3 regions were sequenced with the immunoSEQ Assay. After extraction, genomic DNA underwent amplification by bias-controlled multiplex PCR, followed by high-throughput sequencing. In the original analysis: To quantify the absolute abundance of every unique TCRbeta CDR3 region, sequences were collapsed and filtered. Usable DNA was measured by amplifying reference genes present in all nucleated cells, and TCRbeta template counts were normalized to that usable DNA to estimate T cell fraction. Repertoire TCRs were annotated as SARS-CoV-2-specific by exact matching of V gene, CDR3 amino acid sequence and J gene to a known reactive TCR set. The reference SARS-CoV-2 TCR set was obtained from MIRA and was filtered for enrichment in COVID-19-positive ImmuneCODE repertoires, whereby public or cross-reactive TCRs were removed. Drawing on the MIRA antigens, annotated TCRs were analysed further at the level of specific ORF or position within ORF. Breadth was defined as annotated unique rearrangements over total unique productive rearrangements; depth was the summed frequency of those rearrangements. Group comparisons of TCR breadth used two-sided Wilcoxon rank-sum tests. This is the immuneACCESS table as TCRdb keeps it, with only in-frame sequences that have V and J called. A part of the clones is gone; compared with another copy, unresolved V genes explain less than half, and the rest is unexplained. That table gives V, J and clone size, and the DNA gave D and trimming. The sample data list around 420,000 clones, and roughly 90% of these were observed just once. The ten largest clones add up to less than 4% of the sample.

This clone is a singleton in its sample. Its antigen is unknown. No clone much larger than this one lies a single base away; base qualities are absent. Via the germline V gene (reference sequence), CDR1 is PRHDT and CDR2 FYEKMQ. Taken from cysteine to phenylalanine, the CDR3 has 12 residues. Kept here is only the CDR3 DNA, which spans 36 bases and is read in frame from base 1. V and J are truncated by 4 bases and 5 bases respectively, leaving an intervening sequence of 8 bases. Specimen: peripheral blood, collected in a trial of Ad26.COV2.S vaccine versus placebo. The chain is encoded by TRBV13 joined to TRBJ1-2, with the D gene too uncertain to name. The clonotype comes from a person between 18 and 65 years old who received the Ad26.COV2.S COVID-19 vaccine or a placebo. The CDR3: CASSSLIYGYTF. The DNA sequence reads TGTGCCAGCAGCTCCCTTATTTATGGCTACACCTTC.